This section outlines one TCR beta chain sequence together with its context. Here immunoSEQ multiplex PCR was the method, and the copy in TCRdb shows in-frame clones only, minus some. The table includes about 54,000 clones, 85% to 90% detected once. These data come from a study of blood T cell repertoires in COVID-19. As for the study in general: Samples came from the United States, Italy and Spain, spanning acute and convalescent COVID-19.

The sample consisted of peripheral blood. The receptor was derived from a human donor in a cohort sampled during active COVID-19.

CDR3 sequence (DNA): TGTGCCAGCAGTCGGACAGGGGGCAGTAAGACTGAAGCTTTCTTT. Translation gives CASSRTGGSKTEAFF. The V gene is TRBV6-2 or TRBV6-3, the J gene TRBJ1-1; 11 bases line up with TRBD1. CDR3 length equals 15 residues. With 5 bases clipped from V and 5 bases from J, the junction kept 7 bases outside the gene matches. CDR1 MNHEY and CDR2 SVGEGT come from the germline V gene.